These T cell receptor beta chains were read from a single sample in a study of post-analysis software for immune sequencing data. TCRdb reprocessed the PCR reads via MiXCR and lists one record per CDR3 protein. Counted here are about 200,000 distinct CDR3 sequences, 25% to 30% occurring once; the ten biggest clones make up about 3.4%. Source material: blood. Source of these receptors: a girl aged 2-17 years with multiple sclerosis. Each CDR3 is given with its conserved first and last residue. Fields, in order: J gene, clone size, V gene, D gene, CDR3 DNA, CDR3 protein. The D gene is left open where the match is weak. Clone size is shown for a subset of rows, as once, few, many or a class of expanded clone.

J: TRBJ1-4; size: few; V: TRBV5-1; D: TRBD1; DNA: TGCGCCAGCAGTCCGACAGGGGTAACTAATGAAAAACTGTTTTTT; CDR3: CASSPTGVTNEKLFF
J: TRBJ1-6; size: few; V: TRBV12-3/TRBV12-4; D: .; DNA: TGTGCCAGCAGTACCACCGAGAATTCACCCCTCCACTTT; CDR3: CASSTTENSPLHF
J: TRBJ2-6; size: .; V: TRBV7-9; D: .; DNA: TGTGCCAGCAGCAACCTCGATGGTGGGGCCAGCGTCCTGACTTTC; CDR3: CASSNLDGGASVLTF
J: TRBJ2-7; size: .; V: TRBV7-2; D: TRBD1; DNA: TGTGCCAGCAGCTCCGGGACAGGGTTAAACGAGCAGTACTTC; CDR3: CASSSGTGLNEQYF
J: TRBJ2-1; size: many; V: TRBV6-5; D: TRBD2; DNA: TGTGCCAGCAGTAGAGCGGGGGGTTCCTACAATGAGCAGTTCTTC; CDR3: CASSRAGGSYNEQFF
J: TRBJ1-5; size: .; V: TRBV28; D: .; DNA: TGTGCCAGCAGTTGGACGGTAAATCAGCCCCAGCATTTT; CDR3: CASSWTVNQPQHF
J: TRBJ2-1; size: many; V: TRBV29-1; D: TRBD2; DNA: TGCAGCGCGAAAAGGCGGACTAGCGGGAGGAGGCTTGATGAGCAGTTCTTC; CDR3: CSAKRRTSGRRLDEQFF
J: TRBJ1-4; size: .; V: TRBV28; D: TRBD1; DNA: TGTGCCAGCACTCAACAGGGGAATGAAAAACTGTTTTTT; CDR3: CASTQQGNEKLFF
J: TRBJ2-1; size: many; V: TRBV27; D: .; DNA: TGTGCCAGCGGACCACTGGGCCGCGAGCAGTTCTTC; CDR3: CASGPLGREQFF
J: TRBJ2-5; size: once; V: TRBV6-6; D: .; DNA: TGTGCCAGCAGCCCCAGCGCGGAGCCCCAGTACTTC; CDR3: CASSPSAEPQYF
J: TRBJ2-3; size: .; V: TRBV5-8; D: .; DNA: TGTGCCAGCAGCTTGACTAGATGGGGAGATATGCAGTATTTT; CDR3: CASSLTRWGDMQYF
J: TRBJ1-1; size: few; V: TRBV29-1; D: .; DNA: TGCAGCGTCCTCGGGGAGGTGAACACTGAAGCTTTCTTT; CDR3: CSVLGEVNTEAFF
J: TRBJ2-7; size: .; V: TRBV28; D: TRBD2; DNA: TGTGCCAGCGGTTTAGCGGGAACCTCCTACGAGCAGTACTTC; CDR3: CASGLAGTSYEQYF
J: TRBJ1-2; size: few; V: TRBV5-1; D: TRBD1; DNA: TGCGCCAGCAGCTTGGAGTCCGGGACAGAATACACCTTC; CDR3: CASSLESGTEYTF
J: TRBJ1-1; size: few; V: TRBV29-1; D: TRBD1; DNA: TGCAGCGCCAGCCCCCGGGACAGGGGGAACACTGAAGCTTTCTTT; CDR3: CSASPRDRGNTEAFF
J: TRBJ2-7; size: .; V: TRBV28; D: TRBD1; DNA: TGTGCCAGCAGTCTTCCCGAGGGACAGGCTAAGTACTTC; CDR3: CASSLPEGQAKYF
J: TRBJ2-1; size: .; V: TRBV12-3/TRBV12-4; D: TRBD1; DNA: TGTGCCAGCATAGCAGGGACAGGGCTCCACAATGAGCAGTTCTTC; CDR3: CASIAGTGLHNEQFF
J: TRBJ2-3; size: .; V: TRBV13; D: .; DNA: TGTGCCAGCAGCTTAGGCGGGGGTAACGAGTATTTT; CDR3: CASSLGGGNEYF
J: TRBJ2-3; size: .; V: TRBV11-2; D: TRBD2; DNA: TGTGCCAGCAGCTTAGTTTCTAGCGGGGTTTATAATACGCAGTATTTT; CDR3: CASSLVSSGVYNTQYF
J: TRBJ1-1; size: .; V: TRBV5-1; D: .; DNA: TGCGCCAGCAGCTTGGGTGAGCTGGGAAGGACTGAAGCTTTCTTT; CDR3: CASSLGELGRTEAFF
J: TRBJ1-2; size: many; V: TRBV20-1; D: TRBD1; DNA: TGCAGTGCTCCTCTACCGGGACAGGTCGGCTACACCTTC; CDR3: CSAPLPGQVGYTF
J: TRBJ1-5; size: many; V: TRBV29-1; D: .; DNA: TGCAGCGTTGTAAGCCAGGGAGTAAATCAGCCCCAGCATTTT; CDR3: CSVVSQGVNQPQHF
J: TRBJ2-7; size: many; V: TRBV29-1; D: TRBD1; DNA: TGCAGCTTTGGGACAGGGGACTCCTACGAGCAGTACTTC; CDR3: CSFGTGDSYEQYF
J: TRBJ2-1; size: many; V: TRBV25-1; D: .; DNA: TGTGCCAGCAGTATAAGGGGACTGCTAAACAATGAGCAGTTCTTC; CDR3: CASSIRGLLNNEQFF
J: TRBJ1-1; size: many; V: TRBV9; D: .; DNA: TGTGCCAGCAGCGGCAACCTACAGGGTAACGATGAAGCTTTCTTT; CDR3: CASSGNLQGNDEAFF
J: TRBJ2-1; size: many; V: TRBV4-1; D: .; DNA: TGCGCCAGCAGCCGCGGACAGTACAATGAGCAGTTCTTC; CDR3: CASSRGQYNEQFF